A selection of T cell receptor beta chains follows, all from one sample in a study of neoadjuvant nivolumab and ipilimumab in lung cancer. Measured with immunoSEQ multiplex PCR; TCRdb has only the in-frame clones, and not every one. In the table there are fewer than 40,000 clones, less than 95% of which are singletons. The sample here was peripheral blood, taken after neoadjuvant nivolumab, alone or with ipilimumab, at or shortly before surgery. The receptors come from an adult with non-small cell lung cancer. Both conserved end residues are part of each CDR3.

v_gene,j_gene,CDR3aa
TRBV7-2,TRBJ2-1,CASTPRPGNEQFF
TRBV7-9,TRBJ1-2,CASSFGSGNGYTF
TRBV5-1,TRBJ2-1,CASSGEGRLLDEQFF
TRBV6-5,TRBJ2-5,CASSYSEGAIQETQYF
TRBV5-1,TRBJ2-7,CASSLGYEQYF
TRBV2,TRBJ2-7,CASRTGGYEQYF
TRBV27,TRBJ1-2,CASRNYGYTF
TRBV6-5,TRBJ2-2,CAPLGGGGNTGELFF
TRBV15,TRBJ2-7,CATSRQGVNEQYF
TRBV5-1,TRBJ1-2,CASSATGDYGYTF
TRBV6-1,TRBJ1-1,CASSEVRTEAFF
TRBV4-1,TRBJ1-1,CASSHLTGSLMNTEAFF
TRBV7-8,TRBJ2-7,CASSLVGGPHEQYF
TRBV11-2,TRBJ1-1,CASSLGITEAFF
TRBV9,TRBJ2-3,CASSVEPSVPDTQYF
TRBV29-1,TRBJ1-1,CSVQGGGGGTEAFF
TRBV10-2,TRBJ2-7,CASRLAGAPYEQYF